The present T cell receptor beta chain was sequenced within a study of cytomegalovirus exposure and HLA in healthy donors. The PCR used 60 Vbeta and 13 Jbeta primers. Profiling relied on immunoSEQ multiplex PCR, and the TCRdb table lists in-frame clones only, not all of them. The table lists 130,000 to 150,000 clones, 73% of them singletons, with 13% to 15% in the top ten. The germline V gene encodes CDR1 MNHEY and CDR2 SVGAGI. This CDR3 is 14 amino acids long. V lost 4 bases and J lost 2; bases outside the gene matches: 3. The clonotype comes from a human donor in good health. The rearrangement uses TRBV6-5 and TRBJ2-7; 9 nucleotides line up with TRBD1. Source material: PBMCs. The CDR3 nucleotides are TGTGCCAGCAGTTGGGGACAGGGCCCCTACGAGCAGTACTTC. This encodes CASSWGQGPYEQYF.